This entry describes one T cell receptor beta chain. Data came from immunoSEQ multiplex PCR; TCRdb stores just in-frame clones and leaves some out. The sample lists roughly 360,000 clones; 70% to 85% were seen once. This sample is drawn from a study of blood T cell repertoires in COVID-19. Trimming removed 0 bases at V and 2 bases at J, with 10 bases between. The length of the CDR3 is 15 residues. The germline V gene has CDR1 SGDLS and CDR2 YYNGEE. This receptor was obtained from a human donor with acute or convalescent COVID-19. The donor label of this sample is uncertain. The gene calls are TRBV9 and TRBJ2-3; D gene unclear. The sequencing sample was made of peripheral blood. CDR3 in DNA: TGTGCCAGCAGCGTAGATTGGCAGTACACAGATACGCAGTATTTT. Amino acids: CASSVDWQYTDTQYF.